This T cell receptor (beta chain) is from a study of T-cell reconstitution after alpha-beta-depleted transplantation in children (dated by TCRdb to about 2016). For the wider study: T-cell immune reconstitution after TCRalphabeta/CD19-depleted allogeneic hematopoietic cell transplantation in children was quantitatively tracked in the study by means of TCR repertoire profiling. Paper-wide results and their limitations: About two months after transplant, the apparently early recovery of alphabetaT-cell counts reportedly depended on just several hundred clones that had expanded rapidly and came from non-depleted graft cells. In some patients, high TCRbeta diversity at day 60 was attributed to recipient T cells and intrathymic progenitors that had survived conditioning. Hyperexpanded clone frequencies declined over subsequent months; after one year, T-cell counts and TCRbeta diversity were mostly attributed to newly produced T cells.

As for this clonotype: Its antigen is still unknown. No base qualities exist here, and no much larger clone lies one base off it.

The library was prepared using PCR. TCRdb names Illumina HiSeq 2500 as the instrument used. TCR library preparation used molecular barcoding, with unique molecular identifiers applied to normalize quantification of the TCRbeta repertoire. TCRdb handled the public reads itself, with Q25 trimming in fastp and clone calling in MiXCR, and kept productive beta chains. Identical CDR3 proteins give one entry, which carries the most common genes and DNA. The sample yields around 800,000 distinct CDR3 sequences; around 15% were counted once. Around 5% of the sample is taken by the ten largest. The CDR3 covers 13 residues, taking in both the cysteine and the phenylalanine. Only the CDR3 DNA is retained, 39 bases long and in frame from the first base. The V end loses 2 bases and the J end loses 1 base, and a stretch of 4 bases separates them. Based on the germline V gene, the CDR1 and CDR2 sequences are KGHDR and SFDVKD.

The intended sense of this specimen's treatment or condition label: allogeneic hematopoietic cell transplantation with graft depleted of TCRalphabeta T cells and CD19 B cells. The transplant recipients were children given TCRalphabeta/CD19-depleted allogeneic hematopoietic cell grafts. Sample: PBMCs, mostly from graft donor cells, taken 360 days after TCRalphabeta/CD19-depleted stem cell transplant. The sequence derives from a male patient between 10 and 17 years old who had a stem cell transplant for acute lymphoblastic leukemia, so the T cells may come from the graft donor. This sequence uses TRBV24-1 and TRBJ1-1, with the D gene call left open. The CDR3 has the sequence CATSDWGNTEAFF. The DNA sequence is TGTGCCACCAGTGATTGGGGGAACACTGAAGCTTTCTTT.